Presented here are 32 T cell receptor beta chains from one specimen sequenced in a study of blood T cells in healthy people across ages (dated by TCRdb to 2015 to 2017). To prepare the library, 5' RACE was applied. The instrument given in TCRdb is Illumina HiSeq 2500. The second PCR ran for about 6 to 11 cycles and used a J-beta primer mix along with a sample-barcoded 5' primer. The public reads were reanalyzed by TCRdb: fastp trimming at Q25, MiXCR alignment, in-frame beta chains only. When rows share a CDR3 protein, they turn into one entry using the most common DNA and genes. In this sample the table shows 1.5 million to 2 million distinct CDR3 sequences, around 48% of which occur a single time. In total, the top ten clones hold approximately 2% of the sample. What was sequenced was blood. The source of these receptors is a woman aged 40 to 49 in good health.

This chain uses TRBV12-3 or TRBV12-4 with TRBJ2-5; the match to TRBD2 covers 9 bases. The CDR3 runs 19 residues. V shed 2 bases, J shed 11 bases, and the junction held 24 bases outside the gene matches. The CDR3 DNA reads as TGTGCCAGCAGTTTATACTATCCCCTAAGCGGGGGGCGGGACAATGAGCAGTACTTC. The encoded protein is CASSLYYPLSGGRDNEQYF.

The chain uses TRBV28 and TRBJ2-7; the match to TRBD1 covers 7 bases. V shed 1 base, J shed 5 bases, and the junction held 11 bases outside the gene matches. Looked up from germline, CDR1 is MDHEN and CDR2 is SYDVKM. The CDR3 totals 16 residues. CDR3 protein: CASSLSSAGGFDEQYF. CDR3 nucleotides: TGTGCCAGCAGTTTATCTAGTGCAGGGGGATTCGACGAGCAGTACTTC.

The J gene is TRBJ1-2, the V gene TRBV28; D uncertain. Between the trimmed V and J ends, which lost 6 bases and 8 bases, there was a span of 13 bases. The CDR3 loop spans 12 amino acids. The germline V gene has CDR1 MDHEN and CDR2 SYDVKM. The CDR3 loop reads CASSEVGWGYTF. The CDR3 DNA follows: TGTGCCAGCAGCGAAGTAGGCTGGGGCTACACCTTC.

This chain connects TRBV5-1 to TRBJ2-7; 7 bases are shared with TRBD2. V lost 0 bases and J lost 0; bases outside the gene matches: 3. The CDR3 is made up of 15 amino acids. CDR1 is SGHRS and CDR2 is YFSETQ in the germline V gene. The CDR3 nucleotides are TGCGCCAGCAGCTTGGACAGCGGGGCCTCCTACGAGCAGTACTTC. This encodes CASSLDSGASYEQYF.

The gene calls are TRBV18 and TRBJ1-2; possibly TRBD1 for D (6 bases). This CDR3 comprises 13 residues. The germline V gene encodes CDR1 KGHSH and CDR2 LQKENI. The germline V and J ends were trimmed by 3 bases and 6 bases, with 11 bases remaining between them. CDR3 loop: CASSPGRGDGYTF. In nucleotides, the CDR3 is TGTGCCAGCTCACCGGGCAGGGGAGATGGCTACACCTTC. Complete variable domain (other parts from reference TRBV18 and TRBJ1-2): NAGVMQNPRHLVRRRGQEARLRCSPMKGHSHVYWYRQLPEEGLKFMVYLQKENIIDESGMPKERFSAEFPKEGPSILRIQQVVRGDSAAYFCASSPGRGDGYTFGSGTRLTVV.

In this sample, this clonotype turned up a few times. V usage is TRBV4-3 and J usage is TRBJ2-3; D call uncertain. There are 15 residues in the CDR3. Germline CDR1 is LGHNA and CDR2 is YSLEER. Trimming removed 4 bases from V and 2 bases from J, with 13 bases in between. The CDR3 here is CASSRTPINTDTQYF. The CDR3 nucleotides read TGCGCCAGCAGCCGAACCCCCATAAACACAGATACGCAGTATTTT.

The chain has TRBV4-2 and TRBJ1-6; D gene ambiguous. The CDR3 is 16 residues long. From germline, CDR1 is LGHNA and CDR2 YNFKEQ. Trimming shortened V by 1 base and J by 13 bases, and 20 bases separated the two germline ends. The CDR3 loop reads CASSQVGRESGSPLHF. The CDR3 DNA reads TGTGCCAGCAGCCAAGTGGGAAGGGAGAGTGGTTCGCCCCTCCACTTT.

This chain connects TRBV4-1 to TRBJ2-3; no firm D call. The V end lost 8 bases, the J end lost 4 bases, and 22 bases lay between the germline ends. Germline V lookup: CDR1 MGHRA, CDR2 YSYEKL. This CDR3 is built from 16 residues. For the CDR3, the DNA is TGCGCCAGCGCGATCGCAACAAGCGCTTCCCCAGATACGCAGTATTTT. Translated: CASAIATSASPDTQYF.

This clonotype was found a few times. V and J are TRBV2 and TRBJ2-5, with D perhaps matching TRBD1 (6 bases). This CDR3 has 13 amino acids. Germline V gene data show CDR1 as SNHLY and CDR2 as FYNNEI. Trimming cost V 4 bases and J 3 bases, with 9 bases left between them. CDR3 residues: CASSVDSKETQYF. The CDR3 region has the DNA TGTGCCAGCAGTGTGGACAGCAAAGAGACCCAGTACTTC.

This clonotype was seen once. V is TRBV7-9 and J is TRBJ2-7, with 11 bases that match TRBD2. The J call may be wrong; the DNA end is better matched by TRBJ2-5. The germline gives CDR1 SEHNR, CDR2 FQNEAQ (reference sequence). This CDR3 region has 15 residues. The CDR3 DNA follows: TGTGCCAGCAGCGAACTAGCGGGGGTTCAAGAGACCCAGTACTTC. It specifies CASSELAGVQETQYF.

This clonotype came up a few times. The chain joins TRBV4-1 to TRBJ2-7; 9 bases are shared with TRBD2. Germline V CDR1 and CDR2: MGHRA, YSYEKL. The CDR3 runs to 17 residues. The ends lost 0 bases at V and 1 base at J; junction bases unmatched: 7. The CDR3 spells CASSQEIGTSGSYEQYF. The CDR3 coding sequence is TGCGCCAGCAGCCAAGAGATAGGAACTAGCGGGTCCTACGAGCAGTACTTC.

This chain links TRBV5-1 with TRBJ2-3, with D perhaps assigned TRBD1 or TRBD2 (6 bases each). V was cut by 4 bases and J by 0 bases, with 15 bases left in between. There are 16 residues in the CDR3. CDR1 is SGHRS and CDR2 is YFSETQ in the germline V gene. The CDR3 is CASSARGGLSTDTQYF. CDR3 nucleotide sequence: TGCGCCAGCAGCGCCCGAGGGGGGTTAAGCACAGATACGCAGTATTTT.

The CDR3 protein is CASSQFGHRGMEDTQYF. CDR3 nucleotides: TGCGCCAGCAGTCAATTTGGCCACAGGGGAATGGAAGATACGCAGTATTTT. The genes are TRBV23-1 and TRBJ2-3, with 7 bases aligning to TRBD1. TRBV23-1 is assigned to the ORF class and has an uncertain function. With V trimmed by 1 base and J by 5 bases, 12 bases remained unmatched. This CDR3 has 17 residues.

The chain has TRBV4-3 and TRBJ2-7, with TRBD2 matching 7 bases. CDR1 is LGHNA, CDR2 YSLEER, per germline. The V gene end was trimmed by 0 bases and the J gene end by 9 bases; junction bases not matched to a gene: 8. This CDR3 contains 14 residues. The DNA for the CDR3 is TGCGCCAGCAGCCAAGATAGAGAGGGAGGGGTGCAGTACTTC. Translating it yields CASSQDREGGVQYF.

With regard to this clonotype: An end of the junction does not agree with germline; a read error may underlie this. The gene calls are TRBV2 and TRBJ2-3; weak D call: TRBD1 (5 bases). Germline V gene sequence: CDR1 SNHLY, CDR2 FYNNEI. This CDR3 comprises 11 residues. In nucleotides, the CDR3 is TGTGCCAGCGGTCGAACAGGTACGCAGTATTTT. Its translation: CASGRTGTQYF.

This rearrangement joins TRBV7-6 to TRBJ2-5, with D perhaps matching TRBD1 or TRBD2 (5 bases each). The J call may be faulty, since TRBJ2-7 better matches the DNA end. Germline lookup yields CDR1 SGHVS and CDR2 FNYEAQ. CDR3 length: 15 residues. The CDR3 nucleotides read TGTGCCAGCAGCTTAGGGGGATGGGGGTTGGACGAGCAGTACTTC. It specifies CASSLGGWGLDEQYF.

The J gene is TRBJ2-7, the V gene TRBV13; the D gene is possibly TRBD1 (5 bases). CDR1 PRHDT and CDR2 FYEKMQ come from the germline V gene (reference sequence). V lost 4 bases and J 5 bases, leaving 21 bases between the germline ends. This CDR3 has 16 residues. In DNA, the CDR3 is TGTGCCAGCAGCTCCGGTCTAGGGGCCGGTAAGGACGAGCAGTACTTC. It is translated as CASSSGLGAGKDEQYF.

This chain joins TRBV28 and TRBJ2-7; no clear D gene. With the DNA end fitting TRBJ2-4 better, the J assignment may be wrong. This CDR3 has 14 residues. Germline values: CDR1 MDHEN, CDR2 SYDVKM. The CDR3 is CASSFVSAKNIQYF. The CDR3 region has the DNA TGTGCCAGCAGTTTCGTGTCGGCCAAAAACATTCAGTACTTC.

The V call is TRBV4-1, the J call TRBJ2-5; 12 positions agree with TRBD2. Germline V CDR1 and CDR2: MGHRA, YSYEKL. V gave up 5 bases and J gave up 3 bases; unmatched junction bases: 10. The CDR3 has 17 residues. The CDR3 is CASSTFGLAGREETQYF. The CDR3 nucleotides read TGCGCCAGCAGCACCTTTGGACTAGCGGGGAGAGAAGAGACCCAGTACTTC.

The chain links TRBV6-5 to TRBJ2-7; 13 nucleotides line up with TRBD2. V lost 7 bases, J lost 4 bases, and 7 bases stayed unmatched. Germline V gives CDR1 MNHEY, CDR2 SVGAGI. This CDR3 spans 15 amino acids. The CDR3 coding sequence is TGTGCCAGCAAACGGACTAGCGGGGGATTTTACGAGCAGTACTTC. Protein product: CASKRTSGGFYEQYF.

V usage is TRBV6-6 and J usage is TRBJ2-4, with a tentative D call TRBD2 (5 bases). TRBJ2-7 explains the end of the DNA better; the J call may be wrong. This CDR3 has 13 residues. CDR1 is MNHNY, CDR2 SVGAGI, per germline (reference sequence). The CDR3 DNA follows: TGTGCCAGCAGTGACTACTACAGCTACGAGCAGTACTTC. This translates into CASSDYYSYEQYF.

This clonotype came up a few times. The chain carries TRBV7-2 and TRBJ2-5; 8 positions agree with TRBD2. This CDR3 contains 15 residues. CDR1 SGHTA and CDR2 FQGNSA come from the germline V gene. The trim removed 1 base at V and 4 bases at J, leaving 5 bases unmatched. The CDR3 spells CASSLDGTRVETQYF. CDR3 sequence (DNA): TGTGCCAGCAGCTTAGACGGGACTAGGGTAGAGACCCAGTACTTC. The full variable domain, in which reference TRBV7-2 and TRBJ2-5 provide the parts outside the CDR3, is GAGVSQSPSNKVTEKGKDVELRCDPISGHTALYWYRQSLGQGLEFLIYFQGNSAPDKSGLPSDRFSAERTGGSVSTLTIQRTQQEDSAVYLCASSLDGTRVETQYFGPGTRLLVL.

CDR3 DNA sequence: TGTGCCAGCAGTTTCGGGACTAGCGGGGGGGGCTACGAGCAGTACTTC. Translating gives CASSFGTSGGGYEQYF. The chain uses TRBV28 and TRBJ2-7, with TRBD2 matching over 16 bases. The V gene end was trimmed by 3 bases and the J gene end by 3 bases; junction bases not matched to a gene: 2. The CDR3 totals 16 residues. Germline V gene sequence: CDR1 MDHEN, CDR2 SYDVKM. Based on the CDR3 plus reference TRBV28 and TRBJ2-7, the full variable domain is DVKVTQSSRYLVKRTGEKVFLECVQDMDHENMFWYRQDPGLGLRLIYFSYDVKMKEKGDIPEGYSVSREKKERFSLILESASTNQTSMYLCASSFGTSGGGYEQYFGPGTRLTVT.

The CDR3 loop reads CSAVEQGRNEQFF. For the CDR3, the DNA is TGCAGTGCCGTTGAACAGGGTAGGAATGAGCAGTTCTTC. The rearrangement joins TRBV20-1 to TRBJ2-1, with D maybe TRBD1 (6 bases). The V gene lost 6 bases and the J gene lost 7 bases, with 16 bases spanning the gap. Germline CDR1 is DFQATT and CDR2 is SNEGSKA (reference sequence). The CDR3 is made up of 13 amino acids.

The rearrangement uses TRBV20-1 and TRBJ1-1; no clear D. Germline CDR1 is DFQATT and CDR2 is SNEGSKA (reference sequence). Trimming removed 3 bases at V and 4 bases at J, with 18 bases between. The CDR3 totals 15 residues. The CDR3 DNA is TGCAGTGCTAGTTTTATGAGCAGTTCACTCACTGAAGCTTTCTTT. This codes for CSASFMSSSLTEAFF.

The chain links TRBV7-9 to TRBJ2-1; 8 bases align to TRBD1. Trimming took 2 bases from V and 4 from J; bases not matched to a gene: 10. This CDR3 has 17 residues. From germline, CDR1 is SEHNR and CDR2 FQNEAQ (reference sequence). CDR3 coding DNA: TGTGCCAGCAGCTTAACCCGTGACAGGGGATTTTACAATGAGCAGTTCTTC. This encodes CASSLTRDRGFYNEQFF.

This clonotype has at least ten counts. The chain couples TRBV7-2 to TRBJ2-3, with 11 bases aligning to TRBD1. V lost 6 bases and J lost 3; bases outside the gene matches: 5. Per the germline V gene, CDR1 is SGHTA and CDR2 is FQGNSA. The CDR3 loop spans 15 amino acids. CDR3 in DNA: TGTGCCAGCAGTTCGGACAGGGGGCGTACAGATACGCAGTATTTT. Amino acids: CASSSDRGRTDTQYF. Based on the CDR3 plus reference TRBV7-2 and TRBJ2-3, the full variable domain is GAGVSQSPSNKVTEKGKDVELRCDPISGHTALYWYRQSLGQGLEFLIYFQGNSAPDKSGLPSDRFSAERTGGSVSTLTIQRTQQEDSAVYLCASSSDRGRTDTQYFGPGTRLTVL.

The V gene is TRBV4-2, the J gene TRBJ2-5; 12 nucleotides align to TRBD2. The germline CDR1 and CDR2 sequences are LGHNA and YNFKEQ. There are 17 residues in the CDR3. Trimming removed 0 bases from V and 5 bases from J; junction bases left unmatched: 7. The CDR3 loop is CASSQDNLAGGPETQYF. CDR3 bases: TGTGCCAGCAGCCAAGATAATCTAGCGGGGGGGCCGGAGACCCAGTACTTC.

Worth noting for this clonotype: An end of the junction differs from the germline gene, which may be a read error. The V and J genes are TRBV7-2 and TRBJ2-1; D gene uncertain. The CDR3 covers 12 residues. Germline V gene sequence: CDR1 SGHTA, CDR2 FQGNSA. CDR3 bases: TGCGCCAGCAGCTCGCAAGCGTATGAGCAGTTCTTC. Its protein is CASSSQAYEQFF.

This clonotype has more than one count but fewer than ten. The chain recombines TRBV20-1 with TRBJ2-3; no firm D call. The germline CDR1 and CDR2 sequences are DFQATT and SNEGSKA (reference sequence). Trimming removed 5 bases at V and 4 bases at J, with 13 bases between. CDR3 length equals 13 residues. The CDR3 bases are TGCAGTGCTTCCGAGACCCCCGCAGATACGCAGTATTTT. This gives the protein CSASETPADTQYF.

To note about this clonotype: One end of the junction varies from germline; a read error may be responsible. The chain carries TRBV6-2 or TRBV6-3 and TRBJ2-7; 8 bases are shared with TRBD1. The CDR3 covers 15 residues. Germline V lookup: CDR1 MNHEY, CDR2 SVGEGT. Here the CDR3 DNA reads TGTGCCAGCAGTCATGCCGGGACAGGCTCCGACGAGCAGTACTTC. Protein sequence: CASSHAGTGSDEQYF.

The J gene is TRBJ2-5, the V gene TRBV3-1; D perhaps matches TRBD2 (6 bases). Germline-derived CDR1 and CDR2 are LGHDT and YNNKEL (reference sequence). V was pared by 4 bases and J by 5 bases, with 17 bases between. There are 15 residues in the CDR3. This chain's CDR3 is CASSLSTLGRETQYF. The CDR3, as DNA: TGTGCCAGCAGCCTCTCAACTTTAGGGAGGGAGACCCAGTACTTC.